The 15 T cell receptor beta chains below were found in one sample sequenced in a study of shared T cell receptors in the human thymus. Measured with immunoSEQ multiplex PCR; TCRdb has only the in-frame clones, and not every one. This sample yields 500,000 to 750,000 clones, of which roughly 90% are seen a single time; 0.0095% to 0.011% belongs to the top ten. The sample was also linked to a second study, of human thymus T cells.

Sequenced: thymocytes. Receptors were obtained from a boy in the first two years of life with a congenital heart defect.

The rearrangement joins TRBV4-3 to TRBJ2-7; 11 bases align to TRBD2. The germline gives CDR1 LGHNA, CDR2 YSLEER. The CDR3 spans 18 residues. Trimming removed 0 bases from V and 4 bases from J; junction bases left unmatched: 11. CDR3 in DNA: TGCGCCAGCAGCCAAGATCTAGGAGTACTAGCGGGAGAGTACGAGCAGTACTTC. This translates into CASSQDLGVLAGEYEQYF.

This sequence joins TRBV11-2 and TRBJ2-5; D ambiguous. The CDR3 loop spans 12 amino acids. Trimming shortened V by 3 bases and J by 4 bases, and 6 bases separated the two germline ends. Looked up from germline, CDR1 is SGHAT and CDR2 is FQNNGV. The CDR3: CASSFDSETQYF. The CDR3 nucleotides read TGTGCCAGCAGCTTTGACTCAGAGACCCAGTACTTC.

The chain is built from TRBV9 and TRBJ2-5; 7 bases map to TRBD2. The V gene's germline CDR1 is SGDLS and CDR2 YYNGEE. The J segment lost 5 bases and the V segment lost 0 bases, leaving 16 bases of the junction unmatched. The CDR3 is 18 residues long. The CDR3 DNA is TGTGCCAGCAGCGTAGGGGGTGGAGGGAGGGCCGGGTGGGAGACCCAGTACTTC. The encoded protein is CASSVGGGGRAGWETQYF.

The rearrangement joins TRBV6-5 to TRBJ2-7; possibly TRBD1 for D (7 bases). The germline gives CDR1 MNHEY, CDR2 SVGAGI. The CDR3 totals 15 residues. The V end lost 5 bases, the J end lost 2 bases, and 16 bases lay between the germline ends. CDR3 coding DNA: TGTGCCAGCAGTAGGGGGGCGGACAGGCCCTACGAGCAGTACTTC. Protein: CASSRGADRPYEQYF.

The rearrangement joins TRBV5-4 to TRBJ2-7; 9 bases fit TRBD1. The CDR3 has 15 amino acids. Germline CDR1 is SGHNT and CDR2 is YYREEE (reference sequence). V lost 0 bases to trimming and J lost 5 bases; unmatched junction nucleotides: 6. The CDR3 sequence: CASSLETGQGHEQYF. In DNA, the CDR3 is TGTGCCAGCAGCTTGGAGACGGGACAGGGCCACGAGCAGTACTTC.

DNA of the CDR3: TGTGCCAGCCAAAGCTTCGGGAGTGGGACCGGGGAGCTGTTTTTT. Residues: CASQSFGSGTGELFF. The J gene is TRBJ2-2, the V gene TRBV13; D might be TRBD2 (6 bases). Germline CDR1 PRHDT, CDR2 FYEKMQ (reference sequence). The CDR3 consists of 15 residues. The ends were cut back, 8 bases at V and 5 bases at J, with 18 bases in the middle.

The chain is built from TRBV5-6 and TRBJ2-2; D may be TRBD1 (6 bases). The CDR3 runs 14 residues. Germline loops: CDR1 SGHDT, CDR2 YYEEEE. V lost 4 bases and J 1 base, leaving 8 bases between the germline ends. The CDR3 DNA reads TGTGCCAGCAGCCGGACAGAGAACACCGGGGAGCTGTTTTTT. This sequence encodes CASSRTENTGELFF.

The chain employs TRBV15 and TRBJ1-2; D perhaps matches TRBD1 (6 bases). V shed 0 bases and J shed 7 bases, with 18 bases lying between them. Germline values: CDR1 LNHNV, CDR2 YYDKDF (reference sequence). This CDR3 spans 16 amino acids. The CDR3 is CATSRDAGRGGLGYTF. The CDR3 nucleotides read TGTGCCACCAGCAGAGATGCGGGCAGGGGCGGGCTTGGCTACACCTTC.

This clone was observed a handful of times. The V gene is TRBV7-9, the J gene TRBJ2-1; the D gene is possibly TRBD1 (6 bases). The CDR3 length is 17 residues. CDR1 SEHNR and CDR2 FQNEAQ come from the germline V gene (reference sequence). Trimming shortened V by 5 bases and J by 4 bases, and 21 bases separated the two germline ends. The CDR3 sequence: CASSAASGQKIYNEQFF. In nucleotides, the CDR3 is TGTGCCAGCAGCGCAGCTTCAGGACAGAAAATATACAATGAGCAGTTCTTC.

CDR3 in DNA: TGTGCCAGCAGGCCATCGGGGGTGGGGACTGAAGCTTTCTTT. It yields the protein CASRPSGVGTEAFF. The chain joins TRBV2 to TRBJ1-1; a possible D gene is TRBD1 (5 bases). Trimming shortened V by 6 bases and J by 5 bases, and 16 bases separated the two germline ends. The CDR3 has 14 amino acids. Germline CDR1 is SNHLY and CDR2 is FYNNEI.

This chain joins TRBV7-2 and TRBJ1-5; no firm D call. Trimming stripped 6 bases from V and 0 bases from J, with 18 bases between. CDR1 is SGHTA and CDR2 is FQGNSA in the germline V gene. This CDR3 is 17 amino acids long. Written as DNA, the CDR3 is TGTGCCAGCAGGGGTGAGGCGGGCATATATAGCAATCAGCCCCAGCATTTT. The encoded protein is CASRGEAGIYSNQPQHF. Full variable domain (rest looked up from reference TRBV7-2 and TRBJ1-5): GAGVSQSPSNKVTEKGKDVELRCDPISGHTALYWYRQSLGQGLEFLIYFQGNSAPDKSGLPSDRFSAERTGGSVSTLTIQRTQQEDSAVYLCASRGEAGIYSNQPQHFGDGTRLSIL.

The chain carries TRBV9 and TRBJ1-3; no reliable D call. CDR3 length: 15 residues. Germline values: CDR1 SGDLS, CDR2 YYNGEE. V dropped 0 bases and J dropped 3 bases, with 10 bases sitting between them. The CDR3 nucleotides read TGTGCCAGCAGCGTAGTGGGCGCCAGTGGAAACACCATATATTTT. The encoded protein is CASSVVGASGNTIYF.

The V gene is TRBV7-9, the J gene TRBJ2-1; tentatively, D is TRBD2 (7 bases). V lost 0 bases, J lost 8 bases, and 14 bases lay in between. The CDR3 length is 15 residues. Germline CDR1 is SEHNR and CDR2 is FQNEAQ (reference sequence). In DNA form, the CDR3 reads TGTGCCAGCAGCTTAGCGGGAGGGGGGCACGATGAGCAGTTCTTC. Residues: CASSLAGGGHDEQFF.

This clone showed up just a few times. The chain combines TRBV19 with TRBJ1-5; D ambiguous. Germline CDR1 reads LNHDA; CDR2 reads SQIVND (reference sequence). The CDR3 runs 16 residues. The V gene lost 1 base and the J gene lost 3 bases, with 13 bases spanning the gap. In DNA, the CDR3 is TGTGCCAGTAGTATAGTATCCCGGAGGTACAATCAGCCCCAGCATTTT. This translates into CASSIVSRRYNQPQHF.

This clone was seen just once. This sequence joins TRBV7-9 and TRBJ2-1; TRBD2 matches at 16 bases. V lost 5 bases, J lost 9 bases, and 7 bases stayed unmatched. This CDR3 is 16 amino acids long. The germline V gene has CDR1 SEHNR and CDR2 FQNEAQ (reference sequence). CDR3 protein: CASSQGLAGGPSEQFF. DNA of the CDR3: TGTGCCAGCAGCCAGGGACTAGCGGGAGGGCCAAGTGAGCAGTTCTTC.